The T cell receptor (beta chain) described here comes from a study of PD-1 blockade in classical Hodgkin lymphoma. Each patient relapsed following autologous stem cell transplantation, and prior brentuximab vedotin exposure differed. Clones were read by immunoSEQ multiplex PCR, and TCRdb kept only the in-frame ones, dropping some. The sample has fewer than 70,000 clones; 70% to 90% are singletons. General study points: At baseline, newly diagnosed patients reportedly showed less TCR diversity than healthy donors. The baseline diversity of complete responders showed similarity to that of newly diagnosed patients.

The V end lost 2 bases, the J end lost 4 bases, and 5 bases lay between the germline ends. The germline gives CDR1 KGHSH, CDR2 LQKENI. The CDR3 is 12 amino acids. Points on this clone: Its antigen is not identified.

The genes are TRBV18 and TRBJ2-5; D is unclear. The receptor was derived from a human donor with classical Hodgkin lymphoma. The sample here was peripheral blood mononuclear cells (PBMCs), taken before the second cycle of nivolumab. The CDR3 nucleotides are TGTGCCAGCTCACCAACCCCAGAGACCCAGTACTTC. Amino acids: CASSPTPETQYF.